Detailed here is one T cell receptor beta chain. This clonotype has at least ten counts. Its antigen is unknown. Qualities for individual bases were not recorded, and no much larger clone is one base off. CDR1 and CDR2 are read off the germline V gene as SGHVS and FQNEAQ. From V the trimming removes 5 bases and from J it removes 0 bases, while the gene matches leave 15 bases of the junction unaccounted for. Inclusive of the bounding cysteine and phenylalanine, the CDR3 is 18 residues long. Only the CDR3 part of the read is kept: 54 bases, read in frame from the first base. The instrument was an Illumina HiSeq 2500. Quantitative 5'-RACE with molecular barcodes was the method used to prepare the TCR beta libraries. The original pipeline was this. A new computational method, built on a probabilistic model of VDJ rearrangement, was used to identify disease-linked TCR variants. Using fastp trimming at Q25 and MiXCR clonotype assembly, TCRdb reanalyzed the public sequencing data and kept in-frame beta chains. Duplicate CDR3 protein sequences are folded into a single record with the most common DNA and genes. The V and J calls here are based on TCRdb, not the publication. Recorded for this sample are around 150,000 distinct CDR3 sequences; roughly 6.6% of them occurred a single time. The ten largest make up 9.5% to 15% of the sample.

The data derive from a study of CD8 T cells in ankylosing spondylitis (dated by TCRdb to about 2017). Regarding the complete study: The study set out to find disease-linked TCR variants by profiling T cell receptor beta repertoires in ankylosing spondylitis patients and healthy donors. Peripheral blood samples were taken, and synovial fluid was additionally collected from ankylosing spondylitis patients. In total, the full study cohort was made up of 108 healthy donors and 25 ankylosing spondylitis patients. Findings and caveats that apply to the study as a whole: Some of the motif variants had been reported before in the synovial fluid and blood of reactive arthritis patients, a finding that suggests common disease-initiation mechanisms. A TCR beta motif made up of several highly homologous amino acid variants appeared to be characteristic of blood from ankylosing spondylitis patients. The disease-linked clones were reported as significantly enriched in matched synovial fluid samples from ankylosing spondylitis patients. A CD8+ phenotype was shown by the disease-linked clones, which were found at relatively low frequencies in peripheral blood.

The sample comprised blood, either unsorted or a sorted T cell fraction (not recorded which). Rearrangement joined TRBV7-8 to TRBJ1-1; TRBD1 fits 7 bases in the junction. This receptor was obtained from a female donor with ankylosing spondylitis or in good health (not recorded which). The CDR3 amino acid sequence is: CASSPHTGVGVMNTEAFF. The base sequence is TGTGCCAGCAGCCCCCACACAGGGGTAGGCGTCATGAACACTGAAGCTTTCTTT.